This entry lists 10 T cell receptor beta chains sequenced from one sample in a study of tumor-infiltrating lymphocytes in primary liver carcinoma. Unsorted whole blood yielded the blood RNA, and germline DNA was also extracted. Total RNA (roughly 0.45 ug) served as template for TCR beta cDNA synthesis primed by a constant-region primer. ARM-PCR, slightly modified, supplied the TCR beta libraries through three nested multiplex PCR rounds. TRBV1-TRBV30 forward primers and a C-beta reverse primer were used in the first two PCR rounds, which each ran for approximately 11 cycles. One entry per CDR3 protein, called by TCRdb with MiXCR from the multiplex PCR reads. This table has more than 150,000 distinct CDR3 sequences, over 45% appearing once. Sequencing was performed on peripheral blood. These TCRs come from a man aged 35-49 years with primary liver carcinoma and hepatitis B virus infection.

V usage is TRBV5-8 and J usage is TRBJ1-2, with no clear D. V lost 6 bases and J 1 base, leaving 16 bases between the germline ends. CDR3 size: 15 residues. Germline-derived CDR1 and CDR2 are SGHTS and YDEGEE. As DNA, the CDR3 is TGTGCCAGCACCGCGGAGGGAGGACTTAACTATGGCTACACCTTC. This gives the protein CASTAEGGLNYGYTF. The complete variable domain, with remaining parts taken from reference TRBV5-8 and TRBJ1-2, reads EAGVTQSPTHLIKTRGQQATLRCSPISGHTSVYWYQQALGLGLQFLLWYDEGEERNRGNFPPRFSGRQFPNYSSELNVNALELEDSALYLCASTAEGGLNYGYTFGSGTRLTVV.

The chain uses TRBV6-5 and TRBJ2-7, with D tentatively TRBD2 (5 bases). Germline V gene data show CDR1 as MNHEY and CDR2 as SVGAGI. V lost 4 bases and J 3 bases, leaving 16 bases between the germline ends. The CDR3 contains 15 residues. The CDR3 DNA reads as TGTGCCAGCAGTTCCCTCGGACGGGGAAACTACGAGCAGTACTTC. Protein: CASSSLGRGNYEQYF.

In its sample, this clonotype was seen many times. V is TRBV12-3 or TRBV12-4 and J is TRBJ2-7; the D gene could be TRBD1 or TRBD2 (5 bases each). V was cut by 7 bases and J by 2 bases, with 12 bases left in between. The CDR3 is 13 amino acids. The CDR3 DNA follows: TGTGCCAGCACCGGGACCCACACCTACGAGCAGTACTTC. It translates to CASTGTHTYEQYF.

Comments on this clonotype: No conserved phenylalanine or tryptophan ends this CDR3, so it is likely a read error. Because the CDR3's place on the DNA is in doubt, the DNA is left out and the CDR3 is given as listed by TCRdb. The V gene is TRBV11-2, the J gene TRBJ2-3. Germline V gene sequence: CDR1 SGHAT, CDR2 FQNNGV. The CDR3 has 12 amino acids, counting both end residues. The CDR3: CASSLASVDTQY.

This clonotype was seen only a few times. V gene TRBV4-1 combines with J gene TRBJ2-2; D not certain. From germline, CDR1 is MGHRA and CDR2 YSYEKL. The CDR3 covers 14 residues. The V gene lost 0 bases and the J gene lost 5 bases, with 7 bases spanning the gap. The CDR3 DNA is TGCGCCAGCAGCCAAGATAAACGGACCGGGGAGCTGTTTTTT. Its protein is CASSQDKRTGELFF.

This clonotype has a single count. The chain couples TRBV5-1 to TRBJ2-3; 7 bases agree with TRBD2. The trim removed 3 bases at V and 5 bases at J, leaving 12 bases unmatched. This CDR3 contains 16 residues. Germline V gene data show CDR1 as SGHRS and CDR2 as YFSETQ. The CDR3 region is CASSSEPRENIDTQYF. The CDR3 bases are TGCGCCAGCAGCTCGGAGCCGCGGGAGAATATAGATACGCAGTATTTT.

This clonotype was seen more than once but under ten times. The gene calls are TRBV4-2 and TRBJ1-1; a possible D gene is TRBD1 (6 bases). There are 16 residues in the CDR3. Trimming removed 0 bases from V and 3 bases from J, with 14 bases in between. The germline CDR1 and CDR2 sequences are LGHNA and YNFKEQ. In DNA, the CDR3 is TGTGCCAGCAGCCAAGATTGGACAGCGGCTGACACTGAAGCTTTCTTT. It yields the protein CASSQDWTAADTEAFF.

On this clonotype itself: This CDR3 is missing its conserved last phenylalanine or tryptophan, likely due to a read error. The chain combines TRBV4-1 with TRBJ1-6; possibly TRBD1 for D (5 bases). There are 17 residues in the CDR3. V shed 4 bases and J shed 1 base, with 14 bases lying between them. The germline V gene has CDR1 MGHRA and CDR2 YSYEKL. The CDR3 loop is CASSPMTSGSYNSPLHI. The CDR3 DNA reads TGCGCCAGCAGCCCCATGACGTCAGGGTCCTATAATTCACCCCTCCACATT.

DNA for the CDR3: TGTGCCAGTTACGGGGAGTGGACTGAAGCTTTCTTT. This translates into CASYGEWTEAFF. The rearrangement links TRBV6-2 or TRBV6-3 to TRBJ1-1, with D unresolved. Germline CDR1 MNHEY, CDR2 SVGEGT. V was shortened by 9 bases and J by 5 bases, with 13 bases between the two germline ends. The CDR3 is 12 amino acids.

The genes are TRBV10-3 and TRBJ1-5, with unresolved D. V lost 0 bases, J lost 8 bases, and 8 bases lay in between. CDR1 and CDR2 (germline): ENHRY, SYGVKD. The CDR3 contains 13 residues. The CDR3 DNA follows: TGTGCCATCAGTGAGTCGAATCGGGAGCCCCAGCATTTT. Translation: CAISESNREPQHF.